The 28 T cell receptor beta chains reported below all come from one sample, sequenced in a study of CD8+CD57+ T cells in acquired aplastic anemia. Those patients picked for sequencing had displayed CD8+CD57+ cell expansion on flow cytometry. Genomic DNA, the template, was used for profiling of the TCR beta VDJ and CDR3. TCRdb recomputed calls from the reads with MiXCR, one row per CDR3 protein. The profile shows around 200,000 distinct CDR3 sequences, over 40% of them singletons. Source material: sorted CD4+, CD8+, or CD8+CD57+ T cells (not recorded which) from PBMCs. The receptors were sampled from a human donor with aplastic anemia.

This clonotype appeared many times. The J gene is TRBJ2-7, the V gene TRBV12-3 or TRBV12-4; unclear D gene. Between the trimmed V and J ends, which lost 8 bases and 4 bases, there was a span of 15 bases. The CDR3 totals 13 residues. CDR3: CASRGSLKYEQYF. CDR3 DNA sequence: TGTGCCAGCCGTGGAAGCTTGAAGTACGAGCAGTACTTC.

Regarding this clonotype: Relative to the germline gene, one junction end is altered; a read error may explain this. J is TRBJ1-4 and V is TRBV7-9, with D hard to call. CDR3 length: 14 amino acids. Germline-derived CDR1 and CDR2 are SEHNR and FQNEAQ (reference sequence). The CDR3 here is CASSSVGESEKLLF. The CDR3 DNA follows: TGTGCCAGCAGCTCCGTCGGGGAGAGTGAAAAACTGCTTTTT.

The V gene is TRBV20-1, the J gene TRBJ1-5; 7 bases fit TRBD1. Germline V gene lookup returns CDR1 DFQATT and CDR2 SNEGSKA (reference sequence). J was trimmed by 11 bases and V by 7 bases; bases with no gene match: 14. This CDR3 is 13 amino acids long. Here the CDR3 reads CSVPEGASKTQHF. Here the CDR3 DNA reads TGCAGTGTTCCTGAGGGGGCGAGTAAGACCCAGCATTTT.

Comments on this clonotype: The germline gene is not matched at one end of the junction; a read error may be the cause. V and J are TRBV11-2 and TRBJ2-1; 8 bases fit TRBD2. The CDR3 loop spans 15 amino acids. Germline V lookup: CDR1 SGHAT, CDR2 FQNNGV. CDR3 in DNA: TGTGCCAGCAGCTTAGCGCGGGGGGCTCTCAATGAGCAGCTCTTC. It codes for CASSLARGALNEQLF.

This clonotype was recorded a few times. An end of the junction does not agree with germline; a read error may underlie this. J is TRBJ1-3 and V is TRBV7-7; the D is unclear. From germline, CDR1 is SSHAT and CDR2 FNYEAQ (reference sequence). CDR3 length: 16 amino acids. This CDR3 reads CASNQSGKVAGNTIYF. The CDR3 DNA reads TGTGCTAGCAACCAGAGCGGGAAGGTGGCCGGAAACACCATATATTTT. Filled out from reference TRBV7-7 and TRBJ1-3, the complete variable domain reads GAGVSQSPRYKVTKRGQDVTLRCDPISSHATLYWYQQALGQGPEFLTYFNYEAQPDKSGLPSDRFSAERPEGSISTLTIQRTEQRDSAMYRCASNQSGKVAGNTIYFGEGSWLTVV.

This clonotype occurred many times. The V gene is TRBV5-1, the J gene TRBJ1-4, with D possibly matching TRBD1 (5 bases). The V and J ends lost 4 bases and 0 bases respectively, with 10 bases between them. The CDR3 is 15 amino acids. Germline CDR1 and CDR2: SGHRS and YFSETQ. CDR3 sequence: CASSRDGPTNEKLFF. The CDR3 DNA is TGCGCCAGCAGCCGGGACGGCCCAACTAATGAAAAACTGTTTTTT.

The chain recombines TRBV15 with TRBJ1-1; no clear D gene. The CDR3 is made up of 13 amino acids. The ends were cut back, 0 bases at V and 10 bases at J, with 12 bases in the middle. Per the germline V gene, CDR1 is LNHNV and CDR2 is YYDKDF (reference sequence). The CDR3 DNA sequence: TGTGCCACCAGCAGAGATGATTTTGTGGTAGCTTTCTTT. It translates to CATSRDDFVVAFF. Using reference TRBV15 and TRBJ1-1 for the parts outside the CDR3, the full variable domain is DAMVIQNPRYQVTQFGKPVTLSCSQTLNHNVMYWYQQKSSQAPKLLFHYYDKDFNNEADTPDNFQSRRPNTSFCFLDIRSPGLGDTAMYLCATSRDDFVVAFFGQGTRLTVV.

Turning to this clonotype: The CDR3 carries no conserved terminal phenylalanine or tryptophan, so it likely arises from a read error. The genes are TRBV11-2 and TRBJ2-5, with D possibly TRBD2 on 6 matching bases. The CDR3 is 13 residues long. Trimming took 2 bases from V and 4 from J, leaving 8 bases between them. Per germline, CDR1 SGHAT and CDR2 FQNNGV. CDR3: CASSLMGGETQYL. The CDR3 nucleotides read TGTGCCAGCAGCTTAATGGGGGGAGAGACCCAGTACCTC.

The chain joins TRBV7-8 to TRBJ2-7, with TRBD2 identical over 8 bases. V trimming: 1 base; J trimming: 3 bases; junction bases outside the gene matches: 2. Looked up from germline, CDR1 is SGHVS and CDR2 is FQNEAQ. This CDR3 has 14 residues. The CDR3 DNA follows: TGTGCCAGCAGCTTAGGGCGGGAGGTCTACGAGCAGTACTTC. Its protein is CASSLGREVYEQYF.

This clonotype was detected ten times or more. V is TRBV11-2 and J is TRBJ1-2, with D possibly matching TRBD1 (6 bases). Trimming removed 5 bases at V and 5 bases at J, with 12 bases between. CDR3 size: 13 residues. In germline, CDR1 is SGHAT, CDR2 FQNNGV. The CDR3 is CASSLGQGYGYTF. CDR3 bases: TGTGCCAGCAGCCTGGGGCAGGGGTATGGCTACACCTTC. The full variable domain, with the rest looked up from reference TRBV11-2 and TRBJ1-2, is EAGVAQSPRYKIIEKRQSVAFWCNPISGHATLYWYQQILGQGPKLLIQFQNNGVVDDSQLPKDRFSAERLKGVDSTLKIQPAKLEDSAVYLCASSLGQGYGYTFGSGTRLTVV.

There are many counts of this clonotype. V gene TRBV6-5 combines with J gene TRBJ2-7; D might be TRBD1 (6 bases). V was shortened by 7 bases and J by 0 bases, with 10 bases between the two germline ends. The length of the CDR3 is 13 residues. Germline CDR1 MNHEY, CDR2 SVGAGI. The CDR3 DNA reads TGTGCCAGCAAGGGCAGGGGCTCCTACGAGCAGTACTTC. Protein product: CASKGRGSYEQYF.

The chain is built from TRBV20-1 and TRBJ2-1; 9 bases match TRBD2. Germline V gene data show CDR1 as DFQATT and CDR2 as SNEGSKA (reference sequence). CDR3 length equals 13 residues. V gave up 3 bases and J gave up 5 bases; unmatched junction bases: 2. The CDR3 region has the DNA TGCAGTGCTAGGCGGGGGGGGAACAATGAGCAGTTCTTC. Translating it yields CSARRGGNNEQFF.

CDR3 region: CSARALGVSSYEQYF. The CDR3 region has the DNA TGCAGTGCTAGGGCCTTGGGGGTTAGCTCCTACGAGCAGTACTTC. J is TRBJ2-7 and V is TRBV20-1, with D perhaps being TRBD1 or TRBD2 (5 bases each). Trimming took off 3 bases at V and 0 bases at J, with 15 bases between the two ends. There are 15 residues in the CDR3. Germline CDR1 is DFQATT and CDR2 is SNEGSKA (reference sequence).

This clonotype was seen many times. The genes are TRBV20-1 and TRBJ2-6; D is uncertain. This CDR3 spans 13 amino acids. V lost 1 base and J lost 2, with 3 bases in between. Germline lookup yields CDR1 DFQATT and CDR2 SNEGSKA (reference sequence). CDR3 in amino acids: CSARAAGANVLTF. The CDR3 DNA follows: TGCAGTGCTAGAGCTGCTGGGGCCAACGTCCTGACTTTC.

Of note for this clonotype: Given a much more abundant clone one base away, this may be a read error. The chain uses TRBV12-3 or TRBV12-4 and TRBJ2-5, with D possibly being TRBD1 or TRBD2 (5 bases each). The CDR3 runs to 13 residues. CDR3 in DNA: TGTGCCAGCAGCTTAATAGGGACCGGGACCCTGTACTTC. Its translation: CASSLIGTGTLYF.

On this clonotype: A clone one base away is much larger, so this may be a read error. The conserved phenylalanine or tryptophan is not found at the CDR3 terminus, so this likely reflects a read error. The chain couples TRBV14 to TRBJ1-2; perhaps TRBD1 as D (6 bases). Trimming removed 5 bases at V and 6 bases at J, with 16 bases between. Per germline, CDR1 SGHDN and CDR2 FVKESK. CDR3 length: 14 residues. The CDR3 reads CASSSSRGPDGYTL. The CDR3 DNA sequence: TGTGCCAGCAGCTCTTCCCGGGGGCCGGATGGCTACACCCTC.

V usage is TRBV2 and J usage is TRBJ1-1, with a tentative D call TRBD1 (5 bases). This CDR3 has 14 residues. Germline assignment: CDR1 SNHLY and CDR2 FYNNEI. V was pared by 5 bases and J by 3 bases, with 13 bases between. In nucleotides, the CDR3 is TGTGCCAGCAGTTTGGAGGGGTGGGACACTGAAGCTTTCTTT. Encoded protein: CASSLEGWDTEAFF. Full variable domain (rest looked up from reference TRBV2 and TRBJ1-1): EPEVTQTPSHQVTQMGQEVILRCVPISNHLYFYWYRQILGQKVEFLVSFYNNEISEKSEIFDDQFSVERPDGSNFTLKIRSTKLEDSAMYFCASSLEGWDTEAFFGQGTRLTVV.

The V and J genes are TRBV7-9 and TRBJ2-3, with TRBD2 matching 7 bases. Germline loops: CDR1 SEHNR, CDR2 FQNEAQ (reference sequence). CDR3 length equals 16 residues. The V gene end was trimmed by 1 base and the J gene end by 1 base; junction bases not matched to a gene: 5. This CDR3 reads CASSLDGGGRTDTQYF. CDR3 coding DNA: TGTGCCAGCAGCTTAGATGGGGGGGGTCGCACAGATACGCAGTATTTT.

This clonotype has ten or more counts. V and J are TRBV5-6 and TRBJ1-1; D is perhaps TRBD1 (6 bases). Germline V CDR1 and CDR2: SGHDT, YYEEEE. This CDR3 has 14 residues. V lost 6 bases, J lost 0 bases, and 12 bases lay in between. For the CDR3, the DNA is TGTGCCAGCACCGGGACACTGATGAACACTGAAGCTTTCTTT. It yields the protein CASTGTLMNTEAFF.

The rearrangement uses TRBV24-1 and TRBJ2-7; D is possibly TRBD1 (5 bases). Germline V CDR1 and CDR2: KGHDR, SFDVKD. The CDR3 covers 11 residues. The CDR3 sequence: CATALQGFEFV. CDR3 nucleotide sequence: TGTGCCACCGCCCTTCAGGGTTTCGAGTTCGTC.

This chain links TRBV2 with TRBJ2-1, with 7 positions matching TRBD2. The trim removed 6 bases at V and 8 bases at J, leaving 19 bases unmatched. The CDR3 covers 17 residues. Germline V CDR1 and CDR2: SNHLY, FYNNEI. CDR3: CASRETSARGTGDEQFF. CDR3 DNA sequence: TGTGCCAGCAGAGAAACTAGCGCCCGCGGGACCGGCGATGAGCAGTTCTTC.

The chain couples TRBV20-1 to TRBJ2-7; a possible D gene is TRBD1 (6 bases). Germline V gene data show CDR1 as DFQATT and CDR2 as SNEGSKA (reference sequence). The V gene lost 3 bases and the J gene lost 3 bases, with 18 bases spanning the gap. The CDR3 totals 15 residues. The CDR3, as DNA: TGCAGTGCTAGTCCGGGACAAGTGATCAACTACGAGCAGTACTTC. As protein: CSASPGQVINYEQYF.

The genes are TRBV20-1 and TRBJ1-1, with no clear D. This CDR3 has 15 amino acids. Trimming left V 1 base short and J 3 bases short, with 15 bases between. Germline V gene lookup returns CDR1 DFQATT and CDR2 SNEGSKA (reference sequence). This CDR3 reads CSARGPDGVDTEAFF. The CDR3 bases are TGCAGTGCTAGAGGACCTGACGGGGTGGACACTGAAGCTTTCTTT.

This chain connects TRBV5-1 to TRBJ2-5; 8 bases agree with TRBD2. The germline CDR1 and CDR2 sequences are SGHRS and YFSETQ. This CDR3 contains 14 residues. With V trimmed by 3 bases and J by 4 bases, 5 bases remained unmatched. As DNA, the CDR3 is TGCGCCAGCAGCTCCGGGGGGGTGGTAGAGACCCAGTACTTC. This gives the protein CASSSGGVVETQYF.

This clonotype was seen many times. V and J are TRBV20-1 and TRBJ1-5; D not resolved. V was pared by 0 bases and J by 3 bases, with 6 bases between. The CDR3 sequence is 13 residues long. CDR1 is DFQATT, CDR2 SNEGSKA, per germline (reference sequence). This CDR3 is CSAREHLNQPQHF. CDR3 sequence (DNA): TGCAGTGCTAGAGAACACCTCAATCAGCCCCAGCATTTT.

The chain has TRBV19 and TRBJ2-3; D perhaps matches TRBD2 (6 bases). Trimming stripped 8 bases from V and 2 bases from J, with 20 bases between. CDR1 and CDR2 (germline): LNHDA, SQIVND (reference sequence). This CDR3 region has 16 residues. CDR3 in amino acids: CASGTSMRLNTDTQYF. The CDR3 coding sequence is TGTGCCAGTGGGACTTCCATGAGACTCAACACAGATACGCAGTATTTT. The full variable domain, in which reference TRBV19 and TRBJ2-3 provide the parts outside the CDR3, is DGGITQSPKYLFRKEGQNVTLSCEQNLNHDAMYWYRQDPGQGLRLIYYSQIVNDFQKGDIAEGYSVSREKKESFPLTVTSAQKNPTAFYLCASGTSMRLNTDTQYFGPGTRLTVL.

The V gene is TRBV7-9, the J gene TRBJ2-7, with 8 positions matching TRBD1. The CDR3 is made up of 17 amino acids. Unmatched junction bases numbered 13, after V lost 2 bases and J lost 4 bases. In germline, CDR1 is SEHNR, CDR2 FQNEAQ (reference sequence). In nucleotides, the CDR3 is TGTGCCAGCAGCTTATATCCCCGGACAGGGATAGGGTACGAGCAGTACTTC. Its protein product is CASSLYPRTGIGYEQYF.

This clonotype was recorded at least ten times. The chain recombines TRBV15 with TRBJ2-1; D perhaps matches TRBD2 (6 bases). V gave up 1 base and J gave up 3 bases, with 13 bases separating them. Germline CDR1 LNHNV, CDR2 YYDKDF (reference sequence). This CDR3 spans 16 amino acids. The CDR3 DNA follows: TGTGCCACCAGCAGAGGCTTGGGGGGAGTCTACAATGAGCAGTTCTTC. Encoded protein: CATSRGLGGVYNEQFF.